The rows below give T cell receptor beta chains drawn from one sample of a study of cytomegalovirus exposure and HLA in healthy donors. This table comes from immunoSEQ multiplex PCR, and its TCRdb copy is limited to in-frame clones, with some not included. The sample yields 84,000 or so clones, around 62% seen once. Sequencing input: PBMCs. The receptors stem from a woman aged 25 to 39 in good health and CMV-seropositive. Both conserved end residues are part of each CDR3. A D gene is named only where the DNA matches it firmly. Only part of the rows carry a size: once, few, many, or a class if the clone is expanded.

>few|TRBV7-9|NA|TRBJ1-1
TGTGCCAGCAGCAAACAGGGTGGGAACACTGAAGCTTTCTTT
CASSKQGGNTEAFF
>NA|TRBV6-5|NA|TRBJ1-2
TGTGCCAGCACTAAGAAGAGGGGGTTTAACTATGGCTACCCCTTC
CASTKKRGFNYGYPF
>once|TRBV21-1|NA|TRBJ2-1
TGTGCCAGCAGCAAAGGGGACAGGGGCGATGAGCAGTTCTTC
CASSKGDRGDEQFF
>NA|TRBV2|NA|TRBJ1-1
TGTGCCAGCAGTGCAGGAAGGCTGACTGAAGCTTTCTTT
CASSAGRLTEAFF
>NA|TRBV2|TRBD1|TRBJ1-5
TGTGCCAGCAGGTATTCCAAAAGGACAGGGGCCCCGGCCCAATCTCAGCCCCAGCATTTT
CASRYSKRTGAPAQSQPQHF
>few|TRBV15|NA|TRBJ1-4
TGTGCCACCAGGAGAGAAAGAAACGGGGGTGAAAAACTGTTTTTT
CATRRERNGGEKLFF
>NA|TRBV11-2|TRBD2|TRBJ2-1
TGTGCCAGCAGCCTCCGGCGGGGGGAAACCTACAATGAGCAGTTCTTC
CASSLRRGETYNEQFF
>NA|TRBV7-2|NA|TRBJ2-1
TGTGCCAGCAGCCCCCACGGGGGTTACAATGAGCAGTTCTTC
CASSPHGGYNEQFF
>NA|TRBV29-1|NA|TRBJ2-1
TGCAGCGTGGGGGGGCAGGGGTCGGGCAATGAGCAGTTCTTC
CSVGGQGSGNEQFF
>once|TRBV4-2|NA|TRBJ2-5
TGTGCCAGCAGCCCGGGTCAGGGGCCGGAGACCCAGTACTTC
CASSPGQGPETQYF
>NA|TRBV6-4|TRBD2|TRBJ2-3
TGTGCCAGCAGTGACGACGGGGGGGCAGCAGATACGCAGTATTTT
CASSDDGGAADTQYF
>few|TRBV7-2|NA|TRBJ2-7
TGTGCCAGCAGCTTAGGTGAGCTCGCCTACGAGCAGTACTTC
CASSLGELAYEQYF
>NA|TRBV30|TRBD1|TRBJ2-1
TGTGCCTGGAGTGTAGGGACAGGCCTATACAATGAGCAGTTCTTC
CAWSVGTGLYNEQFF
>NA|TRBV30|NA|TRBJ1-1
TGTGCCTGGAGTGTTTCGGCCAGGATGTCTGAAGCTTTCTTT
CAWSVSARMSEAFF
>NA|TRBV7-9|TRBD1|TRBJ1-1
TGTTCCAGCAGCACCGGACAGGCTGAAGCTTTCTTT
CSSSTGQAEAFF
>NA|TRBV6-6|NA|TRBJ2-7
TGTGCCAGCAGTTTCGTGGCCCGGGGCGAGCAGTACTTC
CASSFVARGEQYF
>NA|TRBV6-1|TRBD1|TRBJ1-5
TGTGCCAGCAGTGAAATTGGGACAGGACATCAGCCCCAGCATTTT
CASSEIGTGHQPQHF
>once|TRBV23-1|TRBD1|TRBJ2-5
TGCGCCAGCAGTCAATCGGGCGACAGGGGGCTTGAGACCCAGTACTTC
CASSQSGDRGLETQYF
>NA|TRBV5-1|NA|TRBJ1-3
TGCGCCAGCAGCTCCACGCTCGGGGACACCATATATTTT
CASSSTLGDTIYF
>NA|TRBV5-6|NA|TRBJ2-2
TGTGCCAGCAGCCTCAGTTTAACAGGGGAGCTGTTTTTT
CASSLSLTGELFF
>NA|TRBV6-1|NA|TRBJ2-1
TGTGCCAGCAGTGAGTTGCGGGGCAGCTCCTACAATGAGCAGTTCTTC
CASSELRGSSYNEQFF
>NA|TRBV6-5|TRBD1|TRBJ2-7
TGTGCCAGCAGTTACTCGGGACAGGGGTATGAGCAGTACTTC
CASSYSGQGYEQYF
>NA|TRBV30|TRBD2|TRBJ2-3
TGTGCCTGGAGCGCCCCTTCCCTAGCGGGGGGGCCCTACACAGATACGCAGTATTTT
CAWSAPSLAGGPYTDTQYF
>NA|TRBV2|TRBD1|TRBJ1-2
TGTGCCAGCACCCGTGGGGACAGGGGGGGCTACACCTTC
CASTRGDRGGYTF
>few|TRBV28|TRBD2|TRBJ2-7
TGTGCCACCGGGACTACCTACGAGCAGTACTTC
CATGTTYEQYF
>NA|TRBV2|NA|TRBJ1-4
TGTGCCAGCAGTGAACAGGGGTTGACTAATGAAAAACTGTTTTTT
CASSEQGLTNEKLFF
>NA|TRBV19|TRBD1|TRBJ1-2
TGTGCCAGTAGCCGGACAGGGGGCGTATATGGCTACACCTTC
CASSRTGGVYGYTF
>NA|TRBV2|TRBD2|TRBJ2-7
TGTGCCAGCACTAGCGGGGGGGCCCTCCGGAGTAGCGAGCAGTACTTC
CASTSGGALRSSEQYF
>NA|TRBV28|NA|TRBJ2-7
NA
CASSSSAGPPPYEQYF
>NA|TRBV4-1|TRBD2|TRBJ2-7
TGCGCCAGCAGTTGGACTAGCGGGGACTACGAGCAGTACTTC
CASSWTSGDYEQYF
>NA|TRBV30|NA|TRBJ2-7
TGTGCCTGGGCACTCGGGGGATCCTCCTACGAGCAGTACTTC
CAWALGGSSYEQYF
>NA|TRBV4-1|TRBD2|TRBJ2-1
TGCGCCAGCAGCCAAGCTGAACTAGCGGGGGGCAATGAGCAGTTCTTC
CASSQAELAGGNEQFF
>NA|TRBV6-1|TRBD1|TRBJ1-3
TGTGCCACCCGACAGGGGCTTAGCTCTGGAAACACCATATATTTT
CATRQGLSSGNTIYF
>NA|TRBV5-1|NA|TRBJ1-6
TGCGCCAGCAGCCCGGACCGGGGAATAGGTTCACCCCTCCACTTT
CASSPDRGIGSPLHF
>NA|TRBV7-2|NA|TRBJ2-3
TGTGCCAGCAGCTTAGGGCCAGTAAGCACAGATACGCAGTATTTT
CASSLGPVSTDTQYF
>NA|TRBV28|NA|TRBJ2-7
TGTGCCCACTGGGACACCGTCTCCGAGCAGTACTTC
CAHWDTVSEQYF